The 10 T cell receptor beta chains presented below share a single source sample, sequenced in a study of post-analysis software for immune sequencing data. Study results and caveats: Five or six TRBV segments appeared more often in patients than in controls, and TRBV5-6, TRBV5-1 and TRBV20-1 were among these.

Incorporated into the TCR beta cDNA libraries were unique molecular identifiers, which served to reduce PCR and sequencing biases. MiXCR was run by TCRdb on the PCR reads, yielding one entry per CDR3 protein. The table shows approximately 260,000 distinct CDR3 sequences, with just over 35% occurring only once. Antigens for these TCRs are unknown. Sequencing was carried out using blood. The origin of the receptors is a girl aged 5-17 years with multiple sclerosis.

This clonotype was counted only a few times. The genes are TRBV3-1 and TRBJ1-1; the D is unclear. Germline V gene lookup returns CDR1 LGHDT and CDR2 YNNKEL (reference sequence). Deletions cut 4 bases from V and 5 bases from J, with 11 bases between. The CDR3 covers 13 residues. The CDR3 nucleotides are TGTGCCAGCAGCCCTGCGTTTGGGACTGAAGCTTTCTTT. Translating gives CASSPAFGTEAFF.

This clonotype was seen many times. V is TRBV20-1 and J is TRBJ2-3; D perhaps matches TRBD1 (8 bases). The CDR3 is 15 amino acids. V lost 6 bases, J lost 2 bases, and 18 bases lay in between. Germline-derived CDR1 and CDR2 are DFQATT and SNEGSKA (reference sequence). The CDR3 DNA reads TGCAGTGCGACAAGACAGGGGACTATCACAGATACGCAGTATTTT. Encoded protein: CSATRQGTITDTQYF.

This clonotype was picked up many times. The chain joins TRBV12-3 or TRBV12-4 to TRBJ2-3; 9 nucleotides line up with TRBD1. Unmatched junction bases numbered 4, after V lost 5 bases and J lost 4 bases. The CDR3 totals 14 residues. The CDR3 loop is CASSNTGGADTQYF. The CDR3 coding sequence is TGTGCCAGCAGTAATACAGGGGGCGCAGATACGCAGTATTTT.

This clonotype turned up a few times. Possible read error: a much larger clone is one base away. The V and J genes are TRBV5-1 and TRBJ2-5, with TRBD2 matching over 8 bases. Germline CDR1 SGHRS, CDR2 YFSETQ. CDR3 length: 13 amino acids. Unmatched junction bases numbered 11, after V lost 5 bases and J lost 11 bases. CDR3 bases: TGCGCCAGCAGACTAGCGGTTAACAATGAGCAGTACTTC. It yields the protein CASRLAVNNEQYF.

This clonotype was detected many times. The chain uses TRBV20-1 and TRBJ1-5; D unresolved. This CDR3 is 13 amino acids long. Germline V gene sequence: CDR1 DFQATT, CDR2 SNEGSKA (reference sequence). V was cut by 4 bases and J by 6 bases, with 13 bases left in between. CDR3 bases: TGCAGTGCTAAAGTAGTAGTAGGTCAGCCCCAGCATTTT. Translated, it gives CSAKVVVGQPQHF.

This clonotype was counted many times. The chain uses TRBV5-1 and TRBJ2-5, with D perhaps matching TRBD1 (5 bases). The CDR3 sequence is 15 residues long. V lost 5 bases to trimming and J lost 4 bases, with 18 bases between them. Germline V CDR1 and CDR2: SGHRS, YFSETQ. CDR3 in amino acids: CASSMIPREPETQYF. The CDR3 DNA is TGCGCCAGCAGTATGATACCCAGGGAACCAGAGACCCAGTACTTC.

The chain carries TRBV20-1 and TRBJ2-1, with 11 bases identical to TRBD2. Germline V gene sequence: CDR1 DFQATT, CDR2 SNEGSKA (reference sequence). V dropped 6 bases and J dropped 9; count of bases not matched to a gene: 10. CDR3 length: 14 amino acids. CDR3 protein: CSATNSGGASEQFF. CDR3 coding DNA: TGCAGTGCCACCAATAGCGGGGGGGCCAGTGAGCAGTTCTTC.

The chain is built from TRBV6-5 and TRBJ2-7, with D perhaps matching TRBD1 (6 bases). V lost 2 bases, J lost 2 bases, and 10 bases lay in between. The CDR3 extends over 14 amino acids. CDR1 MNHEY and CDR2 SVGAGI come from the germline V gene. This chain's CDR3 is CASSYTGMPYEQYF. CDR3 nucleotide sequence: TGTGCCAGCAGTTACACAGGGATGCCCTACGAGCAGTACTTC.

Points on this clonotype: One base away lies a much larger clone, so this may be a sequencing read error. The chain joins TRBV4-1 to TRBJ1-1, with D uncertain. Germline V gene lookup returns CDR1 MGHRA and CDR2 YSYEKL. V lost 0 bases to trimming and J lost 0 bases, with 8 bases between them. This CDR3 has 15 amino acids. The CDR3 region has the DNA TGCGCCAGCAGCCAAGAATCTCGGCTGAACACTGAAGCTTTCTTT. This translates into CASSQESRLNTEAFF.

This clonotype has only a few counts. The chain joins TRBV7-9 to TRBJ1-1, with D uncertain. CDR3 length: 14 amino acids. Trimming cost V 3 bases and J 3 bases, with 11 bases left between them. CDR1 is SEHNR and CDR2 is FQNEAQ in the germline V gene (reference sequence). This CDR3 is CASSFSTADTEAFF. In DNA, the CDR3 is TGTGCCAGCAGCTTTAGCACGGCGGACACTGAAGCTTTCTTT. The variable domain in full, with the rest retrieved from reference TRBV7-9 and TRBJ1-1, is DTGVSQNPRHKITKRGQNVTFRCDPISEHNRLYWYRQTLGQGPEFLTYFQNEAQLEKSRLLSDRFSAERPKGSFSTLEIQRTEQGDSAMYLCASSFSTADTEAFFGQGTRLTVV.